Each of the 24 T cell receptor beta chains below was sequenced from the same sample in a study of identical twins. TCRdb used MiXCR to reprocess the 5' RACE reads, holding one entry per CDR3 protein. The sample records about 240,000 distinct CDR3 sequences, 10% to 15% being singletons. These data were likewise used in another study, on yellow fever vaccine responses in identical twins.

The sequenced sample was memory (CD45RO+) T cells sorted from blood. These receptors all come from a woman between 18 and 30 years old in good health.

This clonotype was counted at least ten times. The V call is TRBV20-1, the J call TRBJ2-5, with 8 nucleotides matching TRBD2. The CDR3 consists of 14 residues. After removal of 3 bases from V and 1 base from J, the junction contained 4 bases not matched to a gene. Germline lookup yields CDR1 DFQATT and CDR2 SNEGSKA (reference sequence). In DNA, the CDR3 is TGCAGTGCTAGGGTCGGGGGGGCCCAAGAGACCCAGTACTTC. It codes for CSARVGGAQETQYF.

This clonotype appeared a few times. This chain connects TRBV7-9 to TRBJ2-1, with 8 bases that match TRBD2. CDR1 and CDR2 from the germline V gene are SEHNR and FQNEAQ (reference sequence). This CDR3 has 14 amino acids. V shed 4 bases, J shed 6 bases, and the junction held 5 bases outside the gene matches. The CDR3 sequence: CASSSRLALNEQFF. CDR3 bases: TGTGCCAGCAGCTCTCGACTAGCGCTCAATGAGCAGTTCTTC.

This clonotype was detected only a few times. The chain has TRBV20-1 and TRBJ2-4; TRBD1 might be the D (6 bases). Germline lookup yields CDR1 DFQATT and CDR2 SNEGSKA (reference sequence). There are 14 residues in the CDR3. Trimming took 5 bases from V and 8 from J, leaving 19 bases between them. The CDR3 protein is CSAPTAHKGDIQYF. The CDR3 DNA reads as TGCAGTGCTCCTACGGCTCACAAGGGGGACATTCAGTACTTC.

The V and J genes are TRBV12-3 or TRBV12-4 and TRBJ1-2, with 8 bases matching TRBD1. V lost 5 bases, J lost 12 bases, and 11 bases stayed unmatched. The CDR3 is made up of 13 amino acids. Here the CDR3 DNA reads TGTGCCAGCAGTCCCGGACAGGGTAGGTCCCACACCTTC. Encoded protein: CASSPGQGRSHTF.

This chain uses TRBV11-2 with TRBJ2-7; D is perhaps TRBD1 (7 bases). CDR1 and CDR2 (germline): SGHAT, FQNNGV. Trimming took off 1 base at V and 3 bases at J, with 16 bases between the two ends. The CDR3 consists of 16 residues. The CDR3 nucleotides are TGTGCCAGCAGCTTAGGTACAGGGGAGGCCTTCTACGAGCAGTACTTC. It is translated as CASSLGTGEAFYEQYF. Drawing the rest from reference TRBV11-2 and TRBJ2-7, the complete variable domain is EAGVAQSPRYKIIEKRQSVAFWCNPISGHATLYWYQQILGQGPKLLIQFQNNGVVDDSQLPKDRFSAERLKGVDSTLKIQPAKLEDSAVYLCASSLGTGEAFYEQYFGPGTRLTVT.

This clonotype was observed many times. The J gene is TRBJ2-5, the V gene TRBV28; D unresolved. Germline V gene data show CDR1 as MDHEN and CDR2 as SYDVKM. This CDR3 region has 13 residues. V lost 3 bases to trimming and J lost 5 bases, with 10 bases between them. Here the CDR3 reads CASSFPGLETQYF. Written as DNA, the CDR3 is TGTGCCAGCAGTTTCCCCGGTCTGGAGACCCAGTACTTC.

V gene TRBV20-1 combines with J gene TRBJ2-7; D remains unclear. Germline values: CDR1 DFQATT, CDR2 SNEGSKA (reference sequence). V was shortened by 6 bases and J by 6 bases, with 18 bases between the two germline ends. CDR3 length equals 13 residues. The CDR3: CSAQSGSGLEQYF. CDR3 in DNA: TGCAGTGCCCAATCTGGGTCCGGGCTCGAGCAGTACTTC.

This clonotype was counted only a few times. The V and J genes are TRBV12-3 or TRBV12-4 and TRBJ2-1; D unresolved. This CDR3 region has 15 residues. The germline V and J ends were trimmed by 1 base and 5 bases, with 12 bases remaining between them. The CDR3 sequence: CASSLVSIRNNEQFF. CDR3 nucleotides: TGTGCCAGCAGTTTAGTTTCCATTAGGAACAATGAGCAGTTCTTC.

The chain links TRBV7-9 to TRBJ2-7; either TRBD1 or TRBD2 may supply D (5 bases each). The ends were cut back, 2 bases at V and 0 bases at J, with 17 bases in the middle. Germline CDR1 and CDR2: SEHNR and FQNEAQ (reference sequence). This CDR3 has 17 amino acids. CDR3 amino acids: CASSLFPGPVSSYEQYF. CDR3 sequence (DNA): TGTGCCAGCAGCTTATTTCCGGGACCTGTAAGCTCCTACGAGCAGTACTTC.

This clonotype is termed medium-sized. V is TRBV3-1 and J is TRBJ2-1, with 10 bases identical to TRBD2. Germline-derived CDR1 and CDR2 are LGHDT and YNNKEL (reference sequence). This CDR3 is 21 amino acids long. V was clipped by 0 bases and J by 1 base; unmatched bases: 15. The CDR3: CASSQDSAELAGQISYNEQFF. CDR3 bases: TGTGCCAGCAGCCAAGATTCGGCCGAACTAGCGGGACAAATATCCTACAATGAGCAGTTCTTC.

This chain uses TRBV28 with TRBJ2-7; D assignment may be TRBD1 or TRBD2 (5 bases each). This CDR3 spans 13 amino acids. CDR1 MDHEN and CDR2 SYDVKM come from the germline V gene. V lost 6 bases and J 5 bases, leaving 14 bases between the germline ends. The CDR3 DNA sequence: TGTGCCAGCAGCTCGCCCGGGGCGAACGAGCAGTACTTC. Translation gives CASSSPGANEQYF.

This clonotype was observed many times. The chain couples TRBV11-1 to TRBJ2-7, with D unclear. Per the germline V gene, CDR1 is SGHAT and CDR2 is FQDESV (reference sequence). The CDR3 is made up of 13 amino acids. The V gene lost 5 bases and the J gene lost 7 bases, with 15 bases spanning the gap. CDR3: CASSLVPFEEQYF. CDR3 bases: TGTGCCAGCAGCCTAGTCCCCTTTGAGGAGCAGTACTTC.

The CDR3 protein is CASRFDGTYNEQFF. Here the CDR3 DNA reads TGTGCCAGCAGATTCGACGGGACCTACAATGAGCAGTTCTTC. V gene TRBV2 combines with J gene TRBJ2-1, with D possibly matching TRBD2 (5 bases). There are 14 residues in the CDR3. CDR1 and CDR2 (germline): SNHLY, FYNNEI. Trimming took 6 bases from V and 2 from J, leaving 11 bases between them.

The rearrangement joins TRBV20-1 to TRBJ2-1, with 13 bases fitting TRBD2. This CDR3 has 14 amino acids. The ends lost 2 bases at V and 12 bases at J; junction bases unmatched: 7. Looked up from germline, CDR1 is DFQATT and CDR2 is SNEGSKA (reference sequence). The CDR3 sequence is CSARRLAGGLGQFF. The CDR3 DNA is TGCAGTGCTAGACGACTAGCGGGAGGATTGGGGCAGTTCTTC.

The V and J genes are TRBV2 and TRBJ2-2; 9 bases map to TRBD2. CDR3 length: 14 residues. V was pared by 8 bases and J by 7 bases, with 8 bases of the junction left unmatched. Germline V gene lookup returns CDR1 SNHLY and CDR2 FYNNEI. CDR3 amino acids: CASRGSGRDGELFF. The CDR3 DNA follows: TGTGCCAGCCGGGGTAGCGGGAGAGACGGGGAGCTGTTTTTT.

This clonotype turned up a few times. The chain couples TRBV7-6 to TRBJ1-2; weak D call: TRBD1 (5 bases). The CDR3 runs to 13 residues. CDR1 and CDR2 (germline): SGHVS, FNYEAQ. With 5 bases removed from V and 7 bases from J, the gap between germline ends came to 14 bases. CDR3 sequence: CASSDGTFGGYTF. The CDR3 region has the DNA TGTGCCAGCAGCGACGGGACTTTCGGTGGCTACACCTTC.

This clonotype was detected a few times. The genes are TRBV6-2 or TRBV6-3 and TRBJ2-7, with D unclear. Germline V gene sequence: CDR1 MNHEY, CDR2 SVGEGT. This CDR3 is 12 amino acids long. With 2 bases removed from V and 7 bases from J, the gap between germline ends came to 9 bases. CDR3 sequence (DNA): TGTGCCAGCAGTTACAGTTCGCATGAGCAGTACTTC. Encoded protein: CASSYSSHEQYF.

This clonotype was observed a few times. This chain connects TRBV20-1 to TRBJ2-7; 7 nucleotides agree with TRBD2. The length of the CDR3 is 16 residues. J lost 3 bases, V lost 2 bases, and 13 bases had no gene match. From germline, CDR1 is DFQATT and CDR2 SNEGSKA (reference sequence). The CDR3 here is CSARKPSGAVIYEQYF. CDR3 DNA: TGCAGTGCTAGAAAGCCCAGCGGGGCGGTTATCTACGAGCAGTACTTC.

This clonotype was detected only a few times. The chain combines TRBV5-1 with TRBJ2-1, with a weak D call TRBD1 (6 bases). Germline CDR1 and CDR2: SGHRS and YFSETQ. V was clipped by 4 bases and J by 4 bases, with 15 bases between them. The CDR3 totals 15 residues. The CDR3 loop reads CASSDGTPHYNEQFF. The CDR3 region has the DNA TGCGCCAGCAGCGACGGGACACCGCATTACAATGAGCAGTTCTTC. Combining the CDR3 with reference TRBV5-1 and TRBJ2-1 gives the whole variable domain KAGVTQTPRYLIKTRGQQVTLSCSPISGHRSVSWYQQTPGQGLQFLFEYFSETQRNKGNFPGRFSGRQFSNSRSEMNVSTLELGDSALYLCASSDGTPHYNEQFFGPGTRLTVL.

In its sample, this clonotype was seen a few times. The gene calls are TRBV6-5 and TRBJ2-7; 11 bases agree with TRBD1. The germline V gene has CDR1 MNHEY and CDR2 SVGAGI. V shed 4 bases, J shed 1 base, and the junction held 3 bases outside the gene matches. The CDR3 sequence is 15 residues long. The CDR3 sequence: CASSSDRGHSYEQYF. The CDR3 DNA reads TGTGCCAGCAGTTCGGACAGGGGGCATTCCTACGAGCAGTACTTC.

Regarding this clonotype: The junction differs from germline at one of its ends, possibly a read error. The chain uses TRBV19 and TRBJ2-5, with TRBD1 as a possible D gene (6 bases). CDR1 is LNHDA and CDR2 is SQIVND in the germline V gene (reference sequence). The CDR3 length is 9 residues. DNA for the CDR3: TGTGCCAGTAGTCACCACCAGGGGTTC. This gives the protein CASSHHQGF.

At least ten counts were recorded for this clonotype. The rearrangement links TRBV12-3 or TRBV12-4 to TRBJ1-5; 9 bases line up with TRBD1. The CDR3 has 20 residues. V shed 4 bases and J 0 bases; nucleotides not matched to a gene: 16. The CDR3 DNA is TGTGCCAGCAGTTCCGCAACAGGGGGCGAAGGACGGTATAGCAATCAGCCCCAGCATTTT. Translated: CASSSATGGEGRYSNQPQHF.

This clonotype came up many times. J is TRBJ2-5 and V is TRBV6-1; TRBD1 or TRBD2 may be the D gene (6 bases each). This CDR3 comprises 14 residues. The V end was cut by 1 base, the J end by 2 bases, with 8 bases between. Germline V CDR1 and CDR2: MNHNS, SASEGT. The CDR3 nucleotides read TGTGCCAGCAGTGAAGTAGGGGGGCAAGAGACCCAGTACTTC. This gives the protein CASSEVGGQETQYF.

There are a few counts of this clonotype. The V gene is TRBV20-1, the J gene TRBJ2-3, with D unresolved. The CDR3 runs 12 residues. The germline V gene encodes CDR1 DFQATT and CDR2 SNEGSKA (reference sequence). Trimming took 6 bases from V and 0 from J, leaving 7 bases between them. The CDR3 protein is CSAKMSTDTQYF. CDR3 nucleotides: TGCAGTGCCAAAATGAGCACAGATACGCAGTATTTT.